A single sample is the source of the 29 T cell receptor beta chains below, sequenced in a study of a mutant IDH1 vaccine in newly diagnosed glioma. For these TCRs, the target antigens are not known. Here immunoSEQ multiplex PCR was the method, and the copy in TCRdb shows in-frame clones only, minus some. The table lists roughly 51,000 clones, approximately 79% of them singletons, with 6.7% in the top ten. Stated time point: week 35, safety follow-up. It was 300 ug of mutant IDH1 20-mer peptide that made up each vaccine dose, given with topical imiquimod. The source material was PBMCs, sampled from a glioma patient whose treatment included an IDH1 peptide vaccine. All receptors come from a man aged 35-49 years with glioma.

The chain uses TRBV19 and TRBJ2-5; D may be TRBD2 (5 bases). The CDR3 is 16 amino acids. The germline gives CDR1 LNHDA, CDR2 SQIVND (reference sequence). V was trimmed by 5 bases and J by 4 bases, leaving 20 bases between them. In DNA, the CDR3 is TGTGCCAGTAGTCCTTCAGCGGCCCCAAGTTTAGAGACCCAGTACTTC. Translated: CASSPSAAPSLETQYF.

The J gene is TRBJ1-2, the V gene TRBV30, with D perhaps TRBD1 (5 bases). The CDR3 covers 14 residues. CDR1 and CDR2 (germline): GTSNPN, SVGIG (reference sequence). Trimming cost V 2 bases and J 7 bases, with 17 bases left between them. The CDR3 loop reads CAWSLQPGTAGYTF. The CDR3 DNA reads TGTGCCTGGAGTCTACAACCGGGGACGGCTGGCTACACCTTC.

The chain couples TRBV18 to TRBJ2-5, with TRBD1 matching over 9 bases. The CDR3 has 13 amino acids. V gave up 5 bases and J gave up 5 bases; unmatched junction bases: 3. In germline, CDR1 is KGHSH, CDR2 LQKENI. The CDR3 nucleotides read TGTGCCAGCTCAAAGGGACAGGGTGAGACCCAGTACTTC. Translation gives CASSKGQGETQYF.

The table lists this clone with a few counts. This chain connects TRBV28 to TRBJ2-5, with 7 bases lining up with TRBD1. Germline V gene sequence: CDR1 MDHEN, CDR2 SYDVKM. This CDR3 spans 14 amino acids. The trim removed 5 bases at V and 3 bases at J, leaving 6 bases unmatched. CDR3 amino acids: CASSTGTVKETQYF. The DNA for the CDR3 is TGTGCCAGCAGTACCGGGACAGTGAAAGAGACCCAGTACTTC.

This clone was recorded a few times. The rearrangement joins TRBV5-5 to TRBJ2-2, with 9 bases matching TRBD1. The CDR3 consists of 15 residues. Germline V lookup: CDR1 SGHKS, CDR2 YYEKEE (reference sequence). V lost 5 bases to trimming and J lost 2 bases; unmatched junction nucleotides: 4. The CDR3 DNA follows: TGTGCCAGCAGGGCGGGACAGGGTAACACCGGGGAGCTGTTTTTT. It translates to CASRAGQGNTGELFF.

This clone was recorded a few times. V usage is TRBV15 and J usage is TRBJ2-5, with TRBD2 identical over 7 bases. The germline V gene encodes CDR1 LNHNV and CDR2 YYDKDF (reference sequence). The CDR3 spans 13 residues. Trimming took 5 bases from V and 5 from J; bases not matched to a gene: 5. In DNA, the CDR3 is TGTGCCACCAGCGGAATCGGGGGGGAGACCCAGTACTTC. This translates into CATSGIGGETQYF.

V gene TRBV5-1 combines with J gene TRBJ2-1; TRBD1 is a possible D gene (6 bases). The CDR3 runs to 14 residues. With 3 bases removed from V and 6 bases from J, the gap between germline ends came to 13 bases. Germline V gene lookup returns CDR1 SGHRS and CDR2 YFSETQ. CDR3 bases: TGCGCCAGCAGCTCCGGACAGAACGGCAATGAGCAGTTCTTC. Translated, it gives CASSSGQNGNEQFF.

This clone was picked up a small number of times. The chain carries TRBV6-1 and TRBJ1-5; 8 nucleotides match TRBD1. CDR3 length equals 16 residues. V was pared by 3 bases and J by 0 bases, with 4 bases of the junction left unmatched. The germline CDR1 and CDR2 sequences are MNHNS and SASEGT. The CDR3 loop reads CASSEGDRISNQPQHF. The CDR3 nucleotides read TGTGCCAGCAGTGAGGGGGACAGGATTAGCAATCAGCCCCAGCATTTT.

This clone was recorded a few times. The chain couples TRBV5-4 to TRBJ1-1; unclear D gene. The CDR3 has 12 amino acids. Germline lookup yields CDR1 SGHNT and CDR2 YYREEE (reference sequence). V was pared by 0 bases and J by 3 bases, with 3 bases between. DNA of the CDR3: TGTGCCAGCAGCTTGGCCGACACTGAAGCTTTCTTT. This sequence encodes CASSLADTEAFF.

This clone appeared a single time. The chain joins TRBV15 to TRBJ1-5; no firm D call. This CDR3 spans 15 amino acids. Between the trimmed V and J ends, which lost 1 base and 7 bases, there was a span of 14 bases. Germline V gene lookup returns CDR1 LNHNV and CDR2 YYDKDF (reference sequence). The CDR3 is CATSRAKLRGQPQHF. CDR3 DNA sequence: TGTGCCACCAGCAGAGCTAAACTCCGCGGGCAGCCCCAGCATTTT.

This chain connects TRBV2 to TRBJ1-1; D is possibly TRBD1 (5 bases). Germline-derived CDR1 and CDR2 are SNHLY and FYNNEI. V dropped 8 bases and J dropped 4 bases, with 8 bases sitting between them. This CDR3 has 11 residues. CDR3 loop: CASVGGTEAFF. The CDR3 bases are TGTGCCAGCGTGGGGGGCACTGAAGCTTTCTTT.

The chain uses TRBV18 and TRBJ1-2; D might be TRBD1 (5 bases). The CDR3 extends over 15 amino acids. Looked up from germline, CDR1 is KGHSH and CDR2 is LQKENI. V dropped 0 bases and J dropped 7 bases, with 15 bases sitting between them. The chain's CDR3 is CASSPPEGFQGGYTF. CDR3 sequence (DNA): TGTGCCAGCTCACCACCGGAGGGGTTCCAAGGTGGCTACACCTTC.

This clone was recorded a few times. The chain combines TRBV30 with TRBJ1-1; no clear D gene. Germline CDR1 and CDR2: GTSNPN and SVGIG (reference sequence). Trimming removed 4 bases from V and 7 bases from J, with 10 bases in between. This CDR3 comprises 11 residues. CDR3 region: CAWTPIFEAFF. The CDR3 nucleotides read TGTGCCTGGACACCTATATTTGAAGCTTTCTTT.

The rearrangement uses TRBV6-6 and TRBJ2-1, with D hard to call. Trimming cost V 0 bases and J 0 bases, with 9 bases left between them. CDR1 is MNHNY and CDR2 is SVGAGI in the germline V gene (reference sequence). The CDR3 spans 16 residues. The CDR3 nucleotides are TGTGCCAGCAGTTACTCGGAGTCTAGCTCCTACAATGAGCAGTTCTTC. Protein product: CASSYSESSSYNEQFF.

The V gene is TRBV21-1, the J gene TRBJ1-2. TRBV21-1 is a pseudogene locus. The CDR3 spans 18 residues. The CDR3 coding sequence is TGTGCCAGCAGCAAAGATACCGGGCGGGGGGACTTAAACTATGGCTACACCTTC. It translates to CASSKDTGRGDLNYGYTF.

The V and J genes are TRBV6-5 and TRBJ2-3, with D possibly being TRBD2 (5 bases). The CDR3 length is 13 residues. The ends were cut back, 4 bases at V and 10 bases at J, with 15 bases in the middle. The V gene's germline CDR1 is MNHEY and CDR2 SVGAGI. The CDR3 bases are TGTGCCAGCAGTTCCTCTAGGGCCGGGGCGCAGTATTTT. This sequence encodes CASSSSRAGAQYF.

This chain connects TRBV4-1 to TRBJ1-1; 7 positions match TRBD1. Unmatched junction bases numbered 7, after V lost 4 bases and J lost 5 bases. Germline values: CDR1 MGHRA, CDR2 YSYEKL. There are 14 residues in the CDR3. The CDR3 bases are TGCGCCAGCAGCCCGAGACAGGGAGGGACTGAAGCTTTCTTT. Protein: CASSPRQGGTEAFF.

The chain has TRBV5-4 and TRBJ2-1, with 7 bases aligning to TRBD2. CDR1 and CDR2 (germline): SGHNT, YYREEE (reference sequence). The V and J ends lost 4 bases and 4 bases, in that order; junction bases with no gene match: 11. The CDR3 extends over 16 amino acids. The CDR3 coding sequence is TGTGCCAGCAGCCACCAGCGGGGCCGGCGGTACAATGAGCAGTTCTTC. This encodes CASSHQRGRRYNEQFF.

This chain connects TRBV5-6 to TRBJ2-3; TRBD1 matches at 8 bases. In germline, CDR1 is SGHDT, CDR2 YYEEEE. V dropped 1 base and J dropped 5; count of bases not matched to a gene: 3. The CDR3 is 14 amino acids. The CDR3 DNA reads TGTGCCAGCAGCTTGTCCAGGGGGCGAGATACGCAGTATTTT. It is translated as CASSLSRGRDTQYF.

The V and J genes are TRBV27 and TRBJ1-2; D might be TRBD1 (5 bases). This CDR3 contains 16 residues. Trimming took off 6 bases at V and 4 bases at J, with 21 bases between the two ends. Germline V gene data show CDR1 as MNHEY and CDR2 as SMNVEV (reference sequence). The CDR3 here is CASRATEGRGGYGYTF. For the CDR3, the DNA is TGTGCCAGCAGAGCCACCGAGGGGCGGGGGGGCTATGGCTACACCTTC.

The V call is TRBV25-1, the J call TRBJ1-4; unclear D gene. The CDR3 sequence is 13 residues long. Trimming removed 7 bases from V and 0 bases from J, with 6 bases in between. Germline V gene data show CDR1 as MGHDK and CDR2 as SYGVNS. The CDR3 nucleotides are TGTGCCAGCACGGATGCAACTAATGAAAAACTGTTTTTT. Translated, it gives CASTDATNEKLFF.

This chain connects TRBV9 to TRBJ2-1; 13 bases match TRBD2. After removal of 3 bases from V and 7 bases from J, the junction contained 10 bases not matched to a gene. Germline lookup yields CDR1 SGDLS and CDR2 YYNGEE. The CDR3 runs to 17 residues. This CDR3 reads CASSAILTSGGGNEQFF. The DNA for the CDR3 is TGTGCCAGCAGCGCCATCCTTACTAGCGGGGGGGGAAATGAGCAGTTCTTC.

The CDR3 DNA reads TGTGCCAGCAGCCGCGACTACGAGCAGTACTTC. It codes for CASSRDYEQYF. The V gene is TRBV7-9, the J gene TRBJ2-7, with D hard to call. CDR3 length: 11 residues. Between the trimmed V and J ends, which lost 5 bases and 3 bases, there was a span of 5 bases. The germline CDR1 and CDR2 sequences are SEHNR and FQNEAQ (reference sequence).

The V call is TRBV5-4, the J call TRBJ1-3; 8 bases are a match to TRBD1. The CDR3 runs 15 residues. The V segment lost 4 bases and the J segment 4 bases; nucleotides outside the gene matches: 7. Germline V gene sequence: CDR1 SGHNT, CDR2 YYREEE (reference sequence). The CDR3 region is CASSGGQGGGNTIYF. CDR3 DNA: TGTGCCAGCAGCGGCGGACAGGGAGGAGGAAACACCATATATTTT. The full variable domain, in which reference TRBV5-4 and TRBJ1-3 provide the parts outside the CDR3, is ETGVTQSPTHLIKTRGQQVTLRCSSQSGHNTVSWYQQALGQGPQFIFQYYREEENGRGNFPPRFSGLQFPNYSSELNVNALELDDSALYLCASSGGQGGGNTIYFGEGSWLTVV.

V and J are TRBV6-6 and TRBJ1-2; 11 positions agree with TRBD1. This CDR3 comprises 14 residues. Looked up from germline, CDR1 is MNHNY and CDR2 is SVGAGI (reference sequence). V dropped 4 bases and J dropped 3; count of bases not matched to a gene: 1. Here the CDR3 DNA reads TGTGCCAGCAGTTGGGGACAGGGGGACTATGGCTACACCTTC. It specifies CASSWGQGDYGYTF.

The V and J genes are TRBV5-6 and TRBJ1-1; tentative D call: TRBD1 (5 bases). The length of the CDR3 is 13 residues. Deletions cut 0 bases from V and 4 bases from J, with 7 bases between. Germline assignment: CDR1 SGHDT and CDR2 YYEEEE. Here the CDR3 reads CASSLDGGTEAFF. The CDR3 bases are TGTGCCAGCAGCTTGGACGGGGGCACTGAAGCTTTCTTT.

V usage is TRBV2 and J usage is TRBJ2-1, with a tentative D call TRBD2 (6 bases). Germline lookup yields CDR1 SNHLY and CDR2 FYNNEI. Trimming removed 9 bases from V and 2 bases from J, with 14 bases in between. The CDR3 sequence is 14 residues long. This chain's CDR3 is CASLSGRTYNEQFF. The CDR3 DNA follows: TGTGCCAGTCTTAGCGGCCGAACCTACAATGAGCAGTTCTTC.

This clone has a handful of counts. This chain joins TRBV9 and TRBJ2-3, with TRBD1 matching over 9 bases. The CDR3 runs 16 residues. The germline V gene encodes CDR1 SGDLS and CDR2 YYNGEE. Trimming removed 4 bases from V and 2 bases from J; junction bases left unmatched: 8. The CDR3 region is CASSKRTGDHTDTQYF. CDR3 bases: TGTGCCAGCAGCAAGCGGACAGGGGACCACACAGATACGCAGTATTTT. The whole variable domain, filled in from reference TRBV9 and TRBJ2-3, reads DSGVTQTPKHLITATGQRVTLRCSPRSGDLSVYWYQQSLDQGLQFLIQYYNGEERAKGNILERFSAQQFPDLHSELNLSSLELGDSALYFCASSKRTGDHTDTQYFGPGTRLTVL.

The table lists this clone with a count of one. The chain uses TRBV5-4 and TRBJ2-5; TRBD1 matches at 8 bases. Germline CDR1 and CDR2: SGHNT and YYREEE (reference sequence). The junction had 10 bases not matched to a gene; V was cut back by 4 bases and J by 2 bases. There are 16 residues in the CDR3. In DNA form, the CDR3 reads TGTGCCAGCAGCCCGCCAGATCGACAGGGGCAAGAGACCCAGTACTTC. This encodes CASSPPDRQGQETQYF.